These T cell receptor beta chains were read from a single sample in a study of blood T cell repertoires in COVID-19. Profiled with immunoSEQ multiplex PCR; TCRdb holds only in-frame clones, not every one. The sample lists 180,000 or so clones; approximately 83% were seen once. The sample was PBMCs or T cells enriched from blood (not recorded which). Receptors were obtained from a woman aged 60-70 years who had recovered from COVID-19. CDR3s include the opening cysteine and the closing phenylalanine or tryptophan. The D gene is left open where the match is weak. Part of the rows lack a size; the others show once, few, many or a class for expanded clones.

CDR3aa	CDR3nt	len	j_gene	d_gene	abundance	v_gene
CASTADVGDEQFF	TGTGCCAGCACTGCGGACGTCGGGGATGAGCAGTTCTTC	13	TRBJ2-1	NA	NA	TRBV2
CASSFMAGGSNEQFF	TGCGCCAGCAGCTTCATGGCGGGGGGAAGCAATGAGCAGTTCTTC	15	TRBJ2-1	TRBD2	NA	TRBV5-1
CSAVGNYGYTF	TGCAGTGCGGTCGGTAACTATGGCTACACCTTC	11	TRBJ1-2	NA	few	TRBV20-1
CASSVLAGLTDTQYF	TGTGCCAGCAGCGTACTAGCGGGACTCACAGATACGCAGTATTTT	15	TRBJ2-3	TRBD2	NA	TRBV9
CASSYAGETGELFF	TGCGCCAGCAGCTATGCGGGAGAGACCGGGGAGCTGTTTTTT	14	TRBJ2-2	TRBD2	few	TRBV5-1
CASSQDWGDGQPQHF	TGTGCCAGCAGCCAAGATTGGGGGGACGGTCAGCCCCAGCATTTT	15	TRBJ1-5	NA	many	TRBV4-2
CASSPVVGTESSGNTIYF	TGTGCCAGCTCACCGGTTGTCGGGACAGAGAGCTCTGGAAACACCATATATTTT	18	TRBJ1-3	TRBD1	NA	TRBV18
CAISASQTGSNSPLHF	TGTGCCATCAGTGCATCACAGACAGGGTCCAATTCACCCCTCCACTTT	16	TRBJ1-6	TRBD1	NA	TRBV10-3
CASSLAPGVGYEQYF	TGCGCCAGCAGCTTGGCCCCGGGAGTGGGCTACGAGCAGTACTTC	15	TRBJ2-7	NA	NA	TRBV5-1
CASSLLTGVFSGANVLTF	TGCGCCAGCAGCTTGCTAACAGGGGTATTCTCTGGGGCCAACGTCCTGACTTTC	18	TRBJ2-6	TRBD1	NA	TRBV5-1
CASSPQSNEQFF	TGTGCCAGCTCACCTCAGTCCAATGAGCAGTTCTTC	12	TRBJ2-1	NA	NA	TRBV18